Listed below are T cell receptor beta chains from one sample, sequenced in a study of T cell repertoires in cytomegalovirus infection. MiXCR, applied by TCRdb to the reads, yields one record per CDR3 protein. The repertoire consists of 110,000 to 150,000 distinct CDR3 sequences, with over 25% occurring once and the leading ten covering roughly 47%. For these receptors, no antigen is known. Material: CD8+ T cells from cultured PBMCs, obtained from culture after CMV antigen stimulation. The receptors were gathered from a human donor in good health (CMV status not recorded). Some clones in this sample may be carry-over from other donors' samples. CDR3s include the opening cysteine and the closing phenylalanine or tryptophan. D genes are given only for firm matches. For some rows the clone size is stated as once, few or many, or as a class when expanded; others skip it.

cdr3_nt: TGTGCCAGCAGCTCCTCCGGGTTTCGGGGAGGCTACACCTTC
cdr3_aa: CASSSSGFRGGYTF
j_call: TRBJ1-2
cdr3_length: 14
d_call: NA
clone_size: NA
v_call: TRBV7-8

cdr3_nt: TGTGCCAGCAGTTTCCGGACACCTGAAGCTTTCTTT
cdr3_aa: CASSFRTPEAFF
j_call: TRBJ1-1
cdr3_length: 12
d_call: NA
clone_size: few
v_call: TRBV12-3/TRBV12-4

cdr3_nt: TGTGCCAGCAGTTTTCTAGGCTCTGGAAACACCATATATTTT
cdr3_aa: CASSFLGSGNTIYF
j_call: TRBJ1-3
cdr3_length: 14
d_call: NA
clone_size: many
v_call: TRBV12-3/TRBV12-4

cdr3_nt: TGTGCCAGCAGTGAAGCGGGGCGATACTATGGCTACACCTTC
cdr3_aa: CASSEAGRYYGYTF
j_call: TRBJ1-2
cdr3_length: 14
d_call: NA
clone_size: many
v_call: TRBV6-1

cdr3_nt: TGCAGCGTTCGCGGGGGGGCCGTTGGCACCGGGGAGCTGTTTTTT
cdr3_aa: CSVRGGAVGTGELFF
j_call: TRBJ2-2
cdr3_length: 15
d_call: TRBD2
clone_size: NA
v_call: TRBV29-1

cdr3_nt: TGTGCCAGCCTTAATCGGGCCTCCGGCACCGGGGAGCTGTTTTTT
cdr3_aa: CASLNRASGTGELFF
j_call: TRBJ2-2
cdr3_length: 15
d_call: NA
clone_size: NA
v_call: TRBV7-6

cdr3_nt: TGTGCCAGCAGCTTAGACCGGTGGACCCACACTGAAGCTTTCTTT
cdr3_aa: CASSLDRWTHTEAFF
j_call: TRBJ1-1
cdr3_length: 15
d_call: NA
clone_size: NA
v_call: TRBV11-1

cdr3_nt: TGTGCCAGCAGTTTATCAGGGGATTACTACGAGCAGTACTTC
cdr3_aa: CASSLSGDYYEQYF
j_call: TRBJ2-7
cdr3_length: 14
d_call: NA
clone_size: NA
v_call: TRBV28

cdr3_nt: TGCAGCGTTGAAGCGGGAGATCACCAGCATTTT
cdr3_aa: CSVEAGDHQHF
j_call: TRBJ1-5
cdr3_length: 11
d_call: NA
clone_size: NA
v_call: TRBV29-1

cdr3_nt: TGCAGTGCTAGAATAGAGACAGGAGAGGTCGGGAAACTGTTTTTT
cdr3_aa: CSARIETGEVGKLFF
j_call: TRBJ1-4
cdr3_length: 15
d_call: NA
clone_size: NA
v_call: TRBV20-1

cdr3_nt: TGTGCCAGCCGTTCGGGGACAGGGGGCTACGAGCAGTACTTC
cdr3_aa: CASRSGTGGYEQYF
j_call: TRBJ2-7
cdr3_length: 14
d_call: TRBD1
clone_size: few
v_call: TRBV7-9

cdr3_nt: TGTGCCAGCAGCTTAGGGGACACCCTCTTCTATGGCTACACCTTC
cdr3_aa: CASSLGDTLFYGYTF
j_call: TRBJ1-2
cdr3_length: 15
d_call: NA
clone_size: few
v_call: TRBV7-9

cdr3_nt: TGTGCCAGCAGTGAAGCAAGGGACAAGGGGAGATTTGCTGAAGCTTTCTTT
cdr3_aa: CASSEARDKGRFAEAFF
j_call: TRBJ1-1
cdr3_length: 17
d_call: NA
clone_size: NA
v_call: TRBV6-1

cdr3_nt: TGTGCCAGCAGCTTAGTGCCGGCAGCATACGAGCAGTACTTC
cdr3_aa: CASSLVPAAYEQYF
j_call: TRBJ2-7
cdr3_length: 14
d_call: NA
clone_size: many
v_call: TRBV7-2

cdr3_nt: TGTGCCAGCAGTTTTGGCGGGGGCGGGTCGGGCACTGAAGCTTTCTTT
cdr3_aa: CASSFGGGGSGTEAFF
j_call: TRBJ1-1
cdr3_length: 16
d_call: NA
clone_size: few
v_call: TRBV28

cdr3_nt: TGTGCCAGCAGCTTAGATGCTGTGGTTGATGAAAAACTGTTTTTT
cdr3_aa: CASSLDAVVDEKLFF
j_call: TRBJ1-4
cdr3_length: 15
d_call: NA
clone_size: many
v_call: TRBV7-2

cdr3_nt: TGCGCCAGCAGCCAAGAGTCAAGCGGGGGGTCGAGATACGAGCAGTACTTC
cdr3_aa: CASSQESSGGSRYEQYF
j_call: TRBJ2-7
cdr3_length: 17
d_call: TRBD2
clone_size: NA
v_call: TRBV4-1

cdr3_nt: TGTGCCAGCAGCCACTTCACACGGGTGGGATTGTCACCCCTCCACTTT
cdr3_aa: CASSHFTRVGLSPLHF
j_call: TRBJ1-6
cdr3_length: 16
d_call: NA
clone_size: few
v_call: TRBV6-1